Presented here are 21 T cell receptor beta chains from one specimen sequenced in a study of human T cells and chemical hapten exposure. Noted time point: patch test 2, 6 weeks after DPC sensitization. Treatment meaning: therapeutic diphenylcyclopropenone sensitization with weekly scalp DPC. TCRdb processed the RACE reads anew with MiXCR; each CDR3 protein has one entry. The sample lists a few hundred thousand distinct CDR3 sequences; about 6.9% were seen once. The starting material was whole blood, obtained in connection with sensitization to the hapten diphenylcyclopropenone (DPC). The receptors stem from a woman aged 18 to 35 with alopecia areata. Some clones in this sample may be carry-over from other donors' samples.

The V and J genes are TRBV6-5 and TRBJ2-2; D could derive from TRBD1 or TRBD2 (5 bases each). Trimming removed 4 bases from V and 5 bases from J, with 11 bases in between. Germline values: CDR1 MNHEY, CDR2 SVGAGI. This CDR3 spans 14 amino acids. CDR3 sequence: CASSWDRYTGELFF. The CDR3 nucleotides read TGTGCCAGCAGTTGGGACCGATATACCGGGGAGCTGTTTTTT.

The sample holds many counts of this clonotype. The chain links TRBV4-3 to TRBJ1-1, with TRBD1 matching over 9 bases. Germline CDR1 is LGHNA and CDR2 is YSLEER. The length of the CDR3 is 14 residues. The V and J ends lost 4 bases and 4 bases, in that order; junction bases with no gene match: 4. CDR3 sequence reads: CASSRLTGGTEAFF. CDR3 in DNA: TGCGCCAGCAGCCGCCTGACAGGGGGCACTGAAGCTTTCTTT.

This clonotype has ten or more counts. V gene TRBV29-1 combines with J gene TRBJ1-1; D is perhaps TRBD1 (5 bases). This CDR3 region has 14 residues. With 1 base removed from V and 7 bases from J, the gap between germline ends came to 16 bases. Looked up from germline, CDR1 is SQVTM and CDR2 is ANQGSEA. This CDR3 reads CSVEAAGRAIEAFF. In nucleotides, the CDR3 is TGCAGCGTTGAAGCCGCAGGGCGGGCCATTGAAGCTTTCTTT.

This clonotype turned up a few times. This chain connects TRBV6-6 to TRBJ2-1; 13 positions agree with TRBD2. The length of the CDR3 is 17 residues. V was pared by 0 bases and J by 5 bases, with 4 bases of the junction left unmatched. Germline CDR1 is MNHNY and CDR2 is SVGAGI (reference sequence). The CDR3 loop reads CASSYSGLAGANNEQFF. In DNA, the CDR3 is TGTGCCAGCAGTTACTCAGGACTAGCGGGGGCCAACAATGAGCAGTTCTTC.

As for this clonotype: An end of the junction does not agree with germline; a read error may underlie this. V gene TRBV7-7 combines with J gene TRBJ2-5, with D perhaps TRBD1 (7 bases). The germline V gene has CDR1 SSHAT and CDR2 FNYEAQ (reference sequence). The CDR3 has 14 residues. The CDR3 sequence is CASSSIPGQRAQYF. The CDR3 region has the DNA TGTGCTAGCAGCTCGATACCGGGACAGCGGGCCCAGTACTTC.

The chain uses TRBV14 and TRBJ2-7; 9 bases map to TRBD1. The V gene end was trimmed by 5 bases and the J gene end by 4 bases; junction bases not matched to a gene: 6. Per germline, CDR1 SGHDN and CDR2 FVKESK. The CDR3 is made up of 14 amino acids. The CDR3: CASSRTGDLYEQYF. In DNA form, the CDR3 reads TGTGCCAGCAGCAGGACAGGGGACCTTTACGAGCAGTACTTC.

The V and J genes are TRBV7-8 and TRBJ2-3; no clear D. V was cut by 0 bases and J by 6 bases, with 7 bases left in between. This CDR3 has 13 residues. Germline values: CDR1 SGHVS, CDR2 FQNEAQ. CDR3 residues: CASSLAIRDTQYF. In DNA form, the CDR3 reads TGTGCCAGCAGCTTAGCGATAAGGGATACGCAGTATTTT.

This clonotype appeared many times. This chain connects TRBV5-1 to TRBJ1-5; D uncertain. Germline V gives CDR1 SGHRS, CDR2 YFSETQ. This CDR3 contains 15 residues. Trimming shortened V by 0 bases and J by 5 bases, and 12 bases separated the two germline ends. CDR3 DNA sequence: TGCGCCAGCAGCTTGGTTTCAGGCTCCGATCAGCCCCAGCATTTT. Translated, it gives CASSLVSGSDQPQHF. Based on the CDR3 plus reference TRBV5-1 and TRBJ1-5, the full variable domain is KAGVTQTPRYLIKTRGQQVTLSCSPISGHRSVSWYQQTPGQGLQFLFEYFSETQRNKGNFPGRFSGRQFSNSRSEMNVSTLELGDSALYLCASSLVSGSDQPQHFGDGTRLSIL.

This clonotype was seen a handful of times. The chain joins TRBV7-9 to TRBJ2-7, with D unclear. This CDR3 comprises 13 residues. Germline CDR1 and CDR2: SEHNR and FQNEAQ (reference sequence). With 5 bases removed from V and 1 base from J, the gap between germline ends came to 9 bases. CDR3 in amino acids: CASSLKASYEQYF. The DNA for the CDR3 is TGTGCCAGCAGCCTCAAAGCATCCTACGAGCAGTACTTC.

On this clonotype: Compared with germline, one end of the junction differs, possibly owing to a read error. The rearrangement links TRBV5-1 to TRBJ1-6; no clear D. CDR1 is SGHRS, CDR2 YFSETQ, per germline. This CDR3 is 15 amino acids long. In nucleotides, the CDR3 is TGCGCCAGCAGCTTGGCAGCTCCCGGAAATTCACCCCCCCACTTT. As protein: CASSLAAPGNSPPHF.

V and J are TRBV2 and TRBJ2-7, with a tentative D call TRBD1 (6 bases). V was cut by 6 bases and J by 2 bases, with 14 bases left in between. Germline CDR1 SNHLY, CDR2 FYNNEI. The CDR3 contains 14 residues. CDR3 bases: TGTGCCAGCAGAACTCAGGGGAATCCCTACGAGCAGTACTTC. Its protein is CASRTQGNPYEQYF.

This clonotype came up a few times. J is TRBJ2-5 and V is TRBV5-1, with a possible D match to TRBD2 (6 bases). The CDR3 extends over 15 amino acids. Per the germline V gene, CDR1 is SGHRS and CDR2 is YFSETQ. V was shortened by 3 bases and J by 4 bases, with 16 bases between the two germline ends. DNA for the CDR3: TGCGCCAGCAGCTCGACGGGACTCACGCTAGAGACCCAGTACTTC. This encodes CASSSTGLTLETQYF.

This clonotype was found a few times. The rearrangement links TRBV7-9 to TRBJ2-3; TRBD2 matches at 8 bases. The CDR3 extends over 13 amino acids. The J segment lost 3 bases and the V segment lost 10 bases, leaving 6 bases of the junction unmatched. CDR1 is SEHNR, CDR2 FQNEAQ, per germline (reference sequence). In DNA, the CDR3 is TGTGCCACCCGGGGGGGCTGGACAGATACGCAGTATTTT. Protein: CATRGGWTDTQYF.

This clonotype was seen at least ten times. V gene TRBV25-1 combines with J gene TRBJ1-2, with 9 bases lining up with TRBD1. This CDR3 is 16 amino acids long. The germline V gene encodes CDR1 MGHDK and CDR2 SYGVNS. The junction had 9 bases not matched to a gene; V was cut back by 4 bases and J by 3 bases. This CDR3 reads CASSGPWDRDDYGYTF. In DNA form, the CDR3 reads TGTGCCAGCAGTGGACCCTGGGACAGGGATGACTATGGCTACACCTTC.

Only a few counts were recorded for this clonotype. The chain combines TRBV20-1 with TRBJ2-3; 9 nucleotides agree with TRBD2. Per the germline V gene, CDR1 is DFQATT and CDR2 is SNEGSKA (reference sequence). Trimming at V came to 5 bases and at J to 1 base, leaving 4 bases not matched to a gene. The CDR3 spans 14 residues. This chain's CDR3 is CSALLAGRTDTQYF. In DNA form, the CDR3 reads TGCAGTGCTCTTCTAGCGGGGCGCACAGATACGCAGTATTTT.

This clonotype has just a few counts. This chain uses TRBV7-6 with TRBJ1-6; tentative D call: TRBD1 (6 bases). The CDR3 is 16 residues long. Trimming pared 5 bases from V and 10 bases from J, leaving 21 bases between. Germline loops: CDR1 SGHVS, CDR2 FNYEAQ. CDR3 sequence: CASSHDRAGARSPLHF. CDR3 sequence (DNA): TGTGCCAGCAGCCACGACCGCGCAGGGGCTAGGTCACCCCTCCACTTT.

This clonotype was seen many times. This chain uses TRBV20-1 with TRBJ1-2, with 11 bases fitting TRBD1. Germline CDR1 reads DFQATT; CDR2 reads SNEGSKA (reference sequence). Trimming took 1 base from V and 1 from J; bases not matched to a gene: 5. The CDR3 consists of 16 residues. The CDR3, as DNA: TGCAGTGCTAGAGGCGGAGGGACAGGGGGTAACTATGGCTACACCTTC. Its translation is CSARGGGTGGNYGYTF.

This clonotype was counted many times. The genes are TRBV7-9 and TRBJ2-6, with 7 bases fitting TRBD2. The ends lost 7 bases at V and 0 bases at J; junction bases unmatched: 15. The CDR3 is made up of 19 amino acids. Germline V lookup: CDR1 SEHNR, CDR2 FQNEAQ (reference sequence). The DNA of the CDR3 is TGTGCCAGCACCCCTCCACTAGCGAATGCCCTCTCTGGGGCCAACGTCCTGACTTTC. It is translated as CASTPPLANALSGANVLTF. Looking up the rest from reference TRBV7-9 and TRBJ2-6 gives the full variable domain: DTGVSQNPRHKITKRGQNVTFRCDPISEHNRLYWYRQTLGQGPEFLTYFQNEAQLEKSRLLSDRFSAERPKGSFSTLEIQRTEQGDSAMYLCASTPPLANALSGANVLTFGAGSRLTVL.

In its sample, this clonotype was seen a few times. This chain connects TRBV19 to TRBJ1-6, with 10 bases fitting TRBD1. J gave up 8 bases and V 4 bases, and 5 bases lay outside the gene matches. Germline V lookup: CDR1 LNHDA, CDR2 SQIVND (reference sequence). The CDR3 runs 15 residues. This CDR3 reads CASSTDGTGDSPLHF. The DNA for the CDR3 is TGTGCCAGTAGTACCGACGGGACAGGGGATTCACCCCTCCACTTT.

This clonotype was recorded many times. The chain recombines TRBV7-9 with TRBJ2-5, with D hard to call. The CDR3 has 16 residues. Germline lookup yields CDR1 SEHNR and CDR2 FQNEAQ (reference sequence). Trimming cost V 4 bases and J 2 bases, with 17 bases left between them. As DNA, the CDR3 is TGTGCCAGCAGCTCCTCCGGCCCACGAATTCAAGAGACCCAGTACTTC. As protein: CASSSSGPRIQETQYF.

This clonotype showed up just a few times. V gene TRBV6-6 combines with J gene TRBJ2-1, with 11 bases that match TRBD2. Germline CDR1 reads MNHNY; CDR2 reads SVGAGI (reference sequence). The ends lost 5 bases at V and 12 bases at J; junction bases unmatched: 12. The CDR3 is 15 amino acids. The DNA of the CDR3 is TGTGCCAGCAGTCCACTAGCGGGGGAGGCAAGAAGGCAGTTCTTC. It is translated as CASSPLAGEARRQFF.